One sample yielded the 32 T cell receptor beta chains listed below, sequenced in a study of PD-L1 blockade in urothelial cancer. Using immunoSEQ multiplex PCR, the repertoire was profiled, and TCRdb retains in-frame clones only, with some absent. In the table there are about 30,000 clones, roughly 76% of which are singletons. The source was PBMCs, collected around atezolizumab (anti-PD-L1) treatment. All receptors come from a man between 45 and 60 years old with urothelial cancer.

The rearrangement joins TRBV2 to TRBJ1-4, with no clear D. The CDR3 spans 13 residues. Germline CDR1 is SNHLY and CDR2 is FYNNEI. Trimming shortened V by 8 bases and J by 5 bases, and 12 bases separated the two germline ends. CDR3: CASSADTNEKLFF. CDR3 in DNA: TGTGCCAGCTCTGCAGACACGAATGAAAAACTGTTTTTT. Variable domain in full (rest from reference TRBV2 and TRBJ1-4): EPEVTQTPSHQVTQMGQEVILRCVPISNHLYFYWYRQILGQKVEFLVSFYNNEISEKSEIFDDQFSVERPDGSNFTLKIRSTKLEDSAMYFCASSADTNEKLFFGSGTQLSVL.

This chain links TRBV5-1 with TRBJ2-1; TRBD1 matches at 8 bases. Germline V CDR1 and CDR2: SGHRS, YFSETQ. J was trimmed by 4 bases and V by 2 bases; bases with no gene match: 5. This CDR3 contains 15 residues. For the CDR3, the DNA is TGCGCCAGCAGCTTAGGGCAGGGGGCTTACAATGAGCAGTTCTTC. Its translation: CASSLGQGAYNEQFF.

The gene calls are TRBV6-1 and TRBJ1-2; D unresolved. The length of the CDR3 is 14 residues. Germline V gene lookup returns CDR1 MNHNS and CDR2 SASEGT. V was shortened by 2 bases and J by 6 bases, with 13 bases between the two germline ends. The CDR3 is CASSEITGEHGYTF. The CDR3 DNA is TGTGCCAGCAGTGAAATCACCGGGGAACATGGCTACACCTTC.

This chain links TRBV28 with TRBJ2-3; the match to TRBD2 covers 11 bases. The CDR3 extends over 15 amino acids. Germline CDR1 and CDR2: MDHEN and SYDVKM. J lost 4 bases, V lost 5 bases, and 5 bases had no gene match. As DNA, the CDR3 is TGTGCCAGCAGTCGTCCGGGACTAGCGGCAGATACGCAGTATTTT. Amino acids: CASSRPGLAADTQYF.

The chain is built from TRBV5-4 and TRBJ2-1; tentatively, D is TRBD2 (5 bases). This CDR3 contains 13 residues. The ends were cut back, 0 bases at V and 8 bases at J, with 9 bases in the middle. CDR1 and CDR2 (germline): SGHNT, YYREEE (reference sequence). The CDR3 reads CASSLGGSDEQFF. The DNA for the CDR3 is TGTGCCAGCAGCTTGGGTGGTAGCGATGAGCAGTTCTTC.

The V call is TRBV6-4, the J call TRBJ1-1, with D unresolved. V was shortened by 2 bases and J by 13 bases, with 14 bases between the two germline ends. The V gene's germline CDR1 is MRHNA and CDR2 SNTAGT. The CDR3 is made up of 12 amino acids. The CDR3 spells CASSDQYSYLFF. The CDR3 DNA reads TGTGCCAGCAGTGACCAATACAGCTATCTTTTCTTT.

The genes are TRBV19 and TRBJ2-6; no reliable D call. V was clipped by 7 bases and J by 2 bases, with 12 bases between them. The germline V gene encodes CDR1 LNHDA and CDR2 SQIVND (reference sequence). The CDR3 runs to 15 residues. This CDR3 is CASNPEVTGANVLTF. CDR3 nucleotide sequence: TGTGCCAGTAATCCAGAGGTCACTGGGGCCAACGTCCTGACTTTC.

V and J are TRBV11-2 and TRBJ1-1; no definite D call. The ends were cut back, 1 base at V and 0 bases at J, with 9 bases in the middle. The CDR3 length is 15 residues. Germline V gene sequence: CDR1 SGHAT, CDR2 FQNNGV. In DNA form, the CDR3 reads TGTGCCAGCAGCTTAGGAGCCATGATGAACACTGAAGCTTTCTTT. It yields the protein CASSLGAMMNTEAFF. The variable domain in full, with the rest retrieved from reference TRBV11-2 and TRBJ1-1, is EAGVAQSPRYKIIEKRQSVAFWCNPISGHATLYWYQQILGQGPKLLIQFQNNGVVDDSQLPKDRFSAERLKGVDSTLKIQPAKLEDSAVYLCASSLGAMMNTEAFFGQGTRLTVV.

V is TRBV7-9 and J is TRBJ2-7, with 10 bases matching TRBD2. The CDR3 length is 16 residues. The V and J ends lost 2 bases and 5 bases, in that order; junction bases with no gene match: 9. Per germline, CDR1 SEHNR and CDR2 FQNEAQ (reference sequence). Here the CDR3 reads CASSLSESGRAHEQYF. As DNA, the CDR3 is TGTGCCAGCAGCTTATCGGAGAGCGGGAGGGCCCACGAGCAGTACTTC.

The chain joins TRBV5-1 to TRBJ2-1, with 11 bases aligning to TRBD1. The junction had 5 bases not matched to a gene; V was cut back by 4 bases and J by 8 bases. This CDR3 is built from 14 residues. Germline loops: CDR1 SGHRS, CDR2 YFSETQ. The CDR3 region has the DNA TGCGCCAGCAGCCCCCGGGACAGGGGGGATGAGCAGTTCTTC. Protein sequence: CASSPRDRGDEQFF.

This chain links TRBV11-2 with TRBJ1-6; D is perhaps TRBD1 (5 bases). Germline V lookup: CDR1 SGHAT, CDR2 FQNNGV. CDR3 length: 16 amino acids. The V end was cut by 5 bases, the J end by 7 bases, with 18 bases between. CDR3 nucleotide sequence: TGTGCCAGCAGCCTTGGTGGGAGGGCAGGGAATTCACCCCTCCACTTT. This translates into CASSLGGRAGNSPLHF.

The gene calls are TRBV18 and TRBJ1-6; D gene unclear. Germline values: CDR1 KGHSH, CDR2 LQKENI. The CDR3 has 14 residues. Trimming removed 2 bases from V and 5 bases from J, with 7 bases in between. The CDR3 region is CASSPRGDNSPLHF. The CDR3 DNA sequence: TGTGCCAGCTCACCAAGAGGCGATAATTCACCCCTCCACTTT. The full variable domain, with the rest looked up from reference TRBV18 and TRBJ1-6, is NAGVMQNPRHLVRRRGQEARLRCSPMKGHSHVYWYRQLPEEGLKFMVYLQKENIIDESGMPKERFSAEFPKEGPSILRIQQVVRGDSAAYFCASSPRGDNSPLHFGNGTRLTVT.

The chain recombines TRBV5-4 with TRBJ2-3, with a possible D match to TRBD2 (5 bases). Germline V gives CDR1 SGHNT, CDR2 YYREEE (reference sequence). V shed 0 bases and J shed 0 bases, with 8 bases lying between them. The CDR3 runs to 15 residues. The CDR3 DNA reads as TGTGCCAGCAGCTTGGGCGGGCATAGCACAGATACGCAGTATTTT. Its translation is CASSLGGHSTDTQYF.

The V gene is TRBV9, the J gene TRBJ1-2, with D possibly matching TRBD1 (6 bases). The germline gives CDR1 SGDLS, CDR2 YYNGEE. V lost 1 base and J lost 5, with 15 bases in between. The CDR3 sequence is 15 residues long. In nucleotides, the CDR3 is TGTGCCAGCAGCGTATCGGGACAAAGGGCGTATGGCTACACCTTC. It codes for CASSVSGQRAYGYTF. The full variable domain, completed using reference TRBV9 and TRBJ1-2, is DSGVTQTPKHLITATGQRVTLRCSPRSGDLSVYWYQQSLDQGLQFLIQYYNGEERAKGNILERFSAQQFPDLHSELNLSSLELGDSALYFCASSVSGQRAYGYTFGSGTRLTVV.

The chain has TRBV5-1 and TRBJ2-1; 7 bases fit TRBD1. The trim removed 6 bases at V and 0 bases at J, leaving 3 bases unmatched. The CDR3 is made up of 14 amino acids. Germline V CDR1 and CDR2: SGHRS, YFSETQ. The DNA for the CDR3 is TGCGCCAGCATGAGGGACAGCTCCTACAATGAGCAGTTCTTC. Translated, it gives CASMRDSSYNEQFF.

The chain has TRBV25-1 and TRBJ2-5; a possible D gene is TRBD1 (5 bases). V lost 2 bases and J lost 5, with 12 bases in between. In germline, CDR1 is MGHDK, CDR2 SYGVNS. The CDR3 is made up of 14 amino acids. The CDR3 here is CASSEPRAGETQYF. CDR3 bases: TGTGCCAGCAGTGAACCCAGGGCAGGCGAGACCCAGTACTTC. Combining the CDR3 with reference TRBV25-1 and TRBJ2-5 gives the whole variable domain EADIYQTPRYLVIGTGKKITLECSQTMGHDKMYWYQQDPGMELHLIHYSYGVNSTEKGDLSSESTVSRIRTEHFPLTLESARPSHTSQYLCASSEPRAGETQYFGPGTRLLVL.

The chain has TRBV5-8 and TRBJ1-2; unclear D gene. V lost 4 bases, J lost 4 bases, and 20 bases lay in between. The germline V gene has CDR1 SGHTS and CDR2 YDEGEE. The CDR3 consists of 16 residues. CDR3 amino acids: CASSLPGTSRPYGYTF. CDR3 sequence (DNA): TGTGCCAGCAGCCTACCTGGAACCTCTAGGCCCTATGGCTACACCTTC.

This chain connects TRBV5-1 to TRBJ2-1, with D possibly being TRBD2 (6 bases). The ends were cut back, 0 bases at V and 7 bases at J, with 14 bases in the middle. Germline V CDR1 and CDR2: SGHRS, YFSETQ. This CDR3 contains 15 residues. The CDR3: CASSLAGLPGNEQFF. CDR3 in DNA: TGCGCCAGCAGCTTGGCGGGACTTCCGGGGAATGAGCAGTTCTTC.

CDR3: CASSPRQGAQNTEAFF. DNA for the CDR3: TGTGCCAGCAGCCCCCGACAGGGGGCGCAGAACACTGAAGCTTTCTTT. The V gene is TRBV9, the J gene TRBJ1-1; 10 bases line up with TRBD1. Germline V lookup: CDR1 SGDLS, CDR2 YYNGEE. The CDR3 contains 16 residues. V gave up 4 bases and J gave up 1 base; unmatched junction bases: 7.

This chain joins TRBV12-5 and TRBJ2-1; a weak D match, TRBD2 (6 bases). V was clipped by 6 bases and J by 7 bases, with 13 bases between them. The CDR3 has 13 amino acids. The germline V gene encodes CDR1 LGHNT and CDR2 FRNRAP. The CDR3 sequence: CASGSGTVNEQFF. DNA of the CDR3: TGTGCTAGTGGGTCCGGGACTGTTAATGAGCAGTTCTTC.

The V gene is TRBV7-9, the J gene TRBJ2-4; TRBD2 matches 12 bases. This CDR3 has 19 residues. CDR1 SEHNR and CDR2 FQNEAQ come from the germline V gene (reference sequence). V was pared by 5 bases and J by 8 bases, with 19 bases of the junction left unmatched. CDR3 sequence: CASSPRGGVLAGGGDIQYF. The CDR3 coding sequence is TGTGCCAGCAGCCCACGCGGCGGGGTCCTAGCGGGAGGGGGAGACATTCAGTACTTC. Variable domain in full (rest from reference TRBV7-9 and TRBJ2-4): DTGVSQNPRHKITKRGQNVTFRCDPISEHNRLYWYRQTLGQGPEFLTYFQNEAQLEKSRLLSDRFSAERPKGSFSTLEIQRTEQGDSAMYLCASSPRGGVLAGGGDIQYFGAGTRLSVL.

The chain has TRBV29-1 and TRBJ2-2, with TRBD2 as a possible D gene (5 bases). The CDR3 has 15 amino acids. Germline assignment: CDR1 SQVTM and CDR2 ANQGSEA. V dropped 2 bases and J dropped 5 bases, with 15 bases sitting between them. CDR3 amino acids: CSVETGIRGTGELFF. As DNA, the CDR3 is TGCAGCGTTGAAACTGGGATAAGAGGGACCGGGGAGCTGTTTTTT.

V usage is TRBV28 and J usage is TRBJ2-1; D not resolved. With 6 bases removed from V and 3 bases from J, the gap between germline ends came to 9 bases. Germline lookup yields CDR1 MDHEN and CDR2 SYDVKM. The CDR3 has 13 amino acids. The CDR3: CASRSHNYNEQFF. CDR3 sequence (DNA): TGTGCCAGCAGGTCACATAACTACAATGAGCAGTTCTTC. Variable domain in full (rest from reference TRBV28 and TRBJ2-1): DVKVTQSSRYLVKRTGEKVFLECVQDMDHENMFWYRQDPGLGLRLIYFSYDVKMKEKGDIPEGYSVSREKKERFSLILESASTNQTSMYLCASRSHNYNEQFFGPGTRLTVL.

This sequence joins TRBV19 and TRBJ1-1, with 10 nucleotides matching TRBD1. The length of the CDR3 is 15 residues. Germline V gene sequence: CDR1 LNHDA, CDR2 SQIVND (reference sequence). The trim removed 6 bases at V and 4 bases at J, leaving 8 bases unmatched. The CDR3 sequence: CASSRPGTGVTEAFF. The CDR3 coding sequence is TGTGCCAGTAGCCGCCCCGGGACAGGGGTCACTGAAGCTTTCTTT. Looking up the rest from reference TRBV19 and TRBJ1-1 gives the full variable domain: DGGITQSPKYLFRKEGQNVTLSCEQNLNHDAMYWYRQDPGQGLRLIYYSQIVNDFQKGDIAEGYSVSREKKESFPLTVTSAQKNPTAFYLCASSRPGTGVTEAFFGQGTRLTVV.

This clone appeared a single time. This chain joins TRBV7-9 and TRBJ2-1; tentative D call: TRBD2 (6 bases). The CDR3 extends over 13 amino acids. Germline loops: CDR1 SEHNR, CDR2 FQNEAQ (reference sequence). Trimming pared 7 bases from V and 9 bases from J, leaving 16 bases between. CDR3 residues: CASNEREDGEQFF. The CDR3 nucleotides read TGTGCCAGCAACGAAAGGGAGGACGGTGAGCAGTTCTTC.

This chain links TRBV5-6 with TRBJ1-5; D possibly corresponds to TRBD1 (6 bases). This CDR3 has 14 amino acids. V lost 0 bases, J lost 6 bases, and 10 bases lay in between. Germline V gene sequence: CDR1 SGHDT, CDR2 YYEEEE. CDR3 residues: CASSLGGGAQPQHF. The CDR3 nucleotides read TGTGCCAGCAGCTTGGGAGGGGGGGCTCAGCCCCAGCATTTT.

A few counts support this clone. The J gene is TRBJ2-3, the V gene TRBV18, with 12 bases aligning to TRBD1. Germline V CDR1 and CDR2: KGHSH, LQKENI. The V segment lost 2 bases and the J segment 6 bases; nucleotides outside the gene matches: 0. This CDR3 is 14 amino acids long. CDR3 residues: CASSPGTGGDTQYF. Here the CDR3 DNA reads TGTGCCAGCTCACCAGGGACAGGGGGCGATACGCAGTATTTT.

This chain joins TRBV30 and TRBJ1-2, with TRBD1 as a possible D gene (6 bases). The CDR3 consists of 16 residues. Germline assignment: CDR1 GTSNPN and CDR2 SVGIG (reference sequence). V lost 2 bases and J lost 2, with 18 bases in between. This chain's CDR3 is CAWSQPGGRTNYGYTF. The CDR3 region has the DNA TGTGCCTGGAGTCAGCCGGGGGGGCGGACAAACTATGGCTACACCTTC.

The chain combines TRBV19 with TRBJ2-3; the match to TRBD1 covers 7 bases. This CDR3 region has 17 residues. The germline CDR1 and CDR2 sequences are LNHDA and SQIVND (reference sequence). Unmatched junction bases numbered 11, after V lost 5 bases and J lost 0 bases. The CDR3 region has the DNA TGTGCCAGTAGTGGATCGACAGGGCGATCTAGCACAGATACGCAGTATTTT. The encoded protein is CASSGSTGRSSTDTQYF.

The V and J genes are TRBV7-2 and TRBJ1-4; 10 bases map to TRBD1. Germline values: CDR1 SGHTA, CDR2 FQGNSA. The CDR3 is made up of 15 amino acids. V lost 3 bases and J lost 5; bases outside the gene matches: 3. The CDR3 nucleotides are TGTGCCAGCAGCTTCCGGACAGGGGGGAATGAAAAACTGTTTTTT. It codes for CASSFRTGGNEKLFF. Drawing the rest from reference TRBV7-2 and TRBJ1-4, the complete variable domain is GAGVSQSPSNKVTEKGKDVELRCDPISGHTALYWYRQSLGQGLEFLIYFQGNSAPDKSGLPSDRFSAERTGGSVSTLTIQRTQQEDSAVYLCASSFRTGGNEKLFFGSGTQLSVL.

V gene TRBV11-1 combines with J gene TRBJ1-1; tentative D call: TRBD1 (6 bases). Between the trimmed V and J ends, which lost 5 bases and 11 bases, there was a span of 15 bases. The CDR3 covers 12 residues. The germline CDR1 and CDR2 sequences are SGHAT and FQDESV (reference sequence). Here the CDR3 DNA reads TGTGCCAGCAGCACCGAAACAGGGTTGGCTTTCTTT. Translating it yields CASSTETGLAFF.

This clone was observed a few times. The chain recombines TRBV11-2 with TRBJ1-1, with 7 positions matching TRBD1. V shed 1 base, J shed 1 base, and the junction held 3 bases outside the gene matches. The CDR3 contains 15 residues. Per germline, CDR1 SGHAT and CDR2 FQNNGV. The CDR3 DNA is TGTGCCAGCAGCTTAGGGGCAGGGGGGAACACTGAAGCTTTCTTT. Translated, it gives CASSLGAGGNTEAFF. Full variable domain (rest looked up from reference TRBV11-2 and TRBJ1-1): EAGVAQSPRYKIIEKRQSVAFWCNPISGHATLYWYQQILGQGPKLLIQFQNNGVVDDSQLPKDRFSAERLKGVDSTLKIQPAKLEDSAVYLCASSLGAGGNTEAFFGQGTRLTVV.